This TCR beta chain is from a study of blood T cell repertoires in COVID-19. Enrolled through a virtual design, the participants were between roughly 18 and 100 years of age and came from approximately 25 US areas. V gave up 3 bases and J gave up 5 bases, with 14 bases separating them. The CDR3 spans 14 residues. Per the germline V gene, CDR1 is DFQATT and CDR2 is SNEGSKA (reference sequence). TCRdb keeps only in-frame clones here, not all; method: immunoSEQ multiplex PCR. The data show over 300,000 clones, 70% to 90% seen once. V gene TRBV20-1 combines with J gene TRBJ2-4, with a tentative D call TRBD1 (5 bases). Sample: PBMCs or T cells enriched from blood (not recorded which). This TCR came from a man aged 30-40 years who had recovered from COVID-19. This CDR3 reads CSASYQGRENIQYF. In nucleotides, the CDR3 is TGCAGTGCTAGTTACCAGGGTCGTGAAAACATTCAGTACTTC.